The next 8 T cell receptor beta chains were all read from a single sample in a study of blood T cell repertoires in COVID-19 (dated by TCRdb to about 2020). Libraries were prepared through the immunoSEQ multiplex PCR assay. As stored in TCRdb, this immuneACCESS dataset retains in-frame rearrangements with V and J assigned. A fraction of the clones does not appear; measured against another copy, unresolved V genes explain less than half of the discrepancy, and the remainder lacks a known reason. Present in this sample are about 270,000 clones, approximately 90% of which were seen just once. The top ten constitute roughly 1.2% of the sample. Sample: PBMCs or T cells enriched from blood (not recorded which). The receptors shown here come from a woman aged 40 to 49 with acute COVID-19.

The chain links TRBV24-1 to TRBJ2-1; TRBD2 might be the D (6 bases). Germline lookup yields CDR1 KGHDR and CDR2 SFDVKD. Trimming took off 3 bases at V and 1 base at J, with 15 bases between the two ends. This CDR3 region has 17 residues. CDR3 amino acids: CATSDITGTFSYNEQFF. In DNA, the CDR3 is TGTGCCACCAGTGATATTACCGGGACTTTTTCCTACAATGAGCAGTTCTTC.

The V call is TRBV18, the J call TRBJ2-7; D is ambiguous. Germline CDR1 and CDR2: KGHSH and LQKENI. With 1 base removed from V and 2 bases from J, the gap between germline ends came to 6 bases. The CDR3 spans 13 residues. CDR3 in amino acids: CASSPRTAYEQYF. The CDR3 coding sequence is TGTGCCAGCTCACCACGTACAGCCTACGAGCAGTACTTC.

The chain links TRBV15 to TRBJ2-7, with 8 bases matching TRBD1. CDR1 is LNHNV and CDR2 is YYDKDF in the germline V gene (reference sequence). V lost 5 bases to trimming and J lost 1 base; unmatched junction nucleotides: 25. The CDR3 spans 21 residues. This CDR3 reads CATSLLKSLRTGRMESYEQYV. The CDR3 DNA sequence: TGTGCCACCAGCTTATTAAAAAGCCTTAGGACAGGGAGGATGGAATCCTACGAGCAGTACGTC.

The genes are TRBV2 and TRBJ1-1; 8 bases are shared with TRBD1. Germline CDR1 reads SNHLY; CDR2 reads FYNNEI. The length of the CDR3 is 14 residues. With 6 bases clipped from V and 3 bases from J, the junction kept 6 bases outside the gene matches. CDR3 sequence reads: CASRRDRGYTEAFF. The CDR3 DNA sequence: TGTGCCAGCAGGAGAGACAGGGGTTACACTGAAGCTTTCTTT. Full variable domain (missing parts from reference TRBV2 and TRBJ1-1): EPEVTQTPSHQVTQMGQEVILRCVPISNHLYFYWYRQILGQKVEFLVSFYNNEISEKSEIFDDQFSVERPDGSNFTLKIRSTKLEDSAMYFCASRRDRGYTEAFFGQGTRLTVV.

This rearrangement joins TRBV19 to TRBJ1-5; 11 nucleotides match TRBD1. Germline loops: CDR1 LNHDA, CDR2 SQIVND (reference sequence). Trimming took 5 bases from V and 5 from J; bases not matched to a gene: 2. This CDR3 is 14 amino acids long. The CDR3 loop is CASSPGQGDQPQHF. CDR3 coding DNA: TGTGCCAGTAGTCCGGGACAGGGGGATCAGCCCCAGCATTTT.

The chain combines TRBV27 with TRBJ2-5; the D gene is possibly TRBD1 (5 bases). Germline-derived CDR1 and CDR2 are MNHEY and SMNVEV (reference sequence). The CDR3 sequence is 14 residues long. With 7 bases removed from V and 2 bases from J, the gap between germline ends came to 14 bases. The CDR3, as DNA: TGTGCCAGCAAACCGGCAGGGAATCAAGAGACCCAGTACTTC. Protein sequence: CASKPAGNQETQYF.

The chain couples TRBV5-8 to TRBJ2-5; tentative D call: TRBD2 (6 bases). V shed 4 bases and J shed 1 base, with 14 bases lying between them. CDR1 and CDR2 from the germline V gene are SGHTS and YDEGEE. The CDR3 is 15 amino acids. CDR3 loop: CASSPEGRLQETQYF. DNA of the CDR3: TGTGCCAGCAGCCCGGAGGGACGGCTCCAAGAGACCCAGTACTTC.

V is TRBV28 and J is TRBJ2-6, with 10 nucleotides matching TRBD2. The length of the CDR3 is 23 residues. Germline V CDR1 and CDR2: MDHEN, SYDVKM. With 5 bases clipped from V and 12 bases from J, the junction kept 34 bases outside the gene matches. DNA for the CDR3: TGTGCCAGCAGTCAAAACCAACGACTAGCGGGTTTGGGAGCTGGAGCCTCGAGTGGCGTCCTGACTTTC. Residues: CASSQNQRLAGLGAGASSGVLTF.